This T cell receptor beta chain appears in the sequencing data of a study of blood T cell repertoires in COVID-19. For the study at large: The United States, Italy and Spain provided the acute and convalescent COVID-19 samples. PBMCs, B-cell-depleted T cells, or T cells provided the cDNA or gDNA that made up the material.

Authors' processing steps: Reference gene primers were amplified, and this amplification served to estimate nucleated cell counts. Using immunoSEQ multiplex PCR, the repertoire was profiled, and TCRdb retains in-frame clones only, with some absent. V, J and clone size are taken as reported in that table, and D and trimming were inferred from the DNA itself. The data hold around 65,000 clones, with about 81% observed a single time. V was clipped by 1 base and J by 4 bases; unmatched bases: 4. The CDR3 is made up of 15 amino acids. CDR1 is SEHNR and CDR2 is FQNEAQ in the germline V gene (reference sequence).

This chain uses TRBV7-9 with TRBJ2-5, with 9 bases aligning to TRBD2. This clonotype originated in a human donor in a cohort sampled during active COVID-19. Sequenced input: peripheral blood. CDR3: CASSLEGTSLETQYF. CDR3 sequence (DNA): TGTGCCAGCAGCTTAGAGGGGACTAGCCTAGAGACCCAGTACTTC. The full variable domain, rest sourced from reference TRBV7-9 and TRBJ2-5, is DTGVSQNPRHKITKRGQNVTFRCDPISEHNRLYWYRQTLGQGPEFLTYFQNEAQLEKSRLLSDRFSAERPKGSFSTLEIQRTEQGDSAMYLCASSLEGTSLETQYFGPGTRLLVL.